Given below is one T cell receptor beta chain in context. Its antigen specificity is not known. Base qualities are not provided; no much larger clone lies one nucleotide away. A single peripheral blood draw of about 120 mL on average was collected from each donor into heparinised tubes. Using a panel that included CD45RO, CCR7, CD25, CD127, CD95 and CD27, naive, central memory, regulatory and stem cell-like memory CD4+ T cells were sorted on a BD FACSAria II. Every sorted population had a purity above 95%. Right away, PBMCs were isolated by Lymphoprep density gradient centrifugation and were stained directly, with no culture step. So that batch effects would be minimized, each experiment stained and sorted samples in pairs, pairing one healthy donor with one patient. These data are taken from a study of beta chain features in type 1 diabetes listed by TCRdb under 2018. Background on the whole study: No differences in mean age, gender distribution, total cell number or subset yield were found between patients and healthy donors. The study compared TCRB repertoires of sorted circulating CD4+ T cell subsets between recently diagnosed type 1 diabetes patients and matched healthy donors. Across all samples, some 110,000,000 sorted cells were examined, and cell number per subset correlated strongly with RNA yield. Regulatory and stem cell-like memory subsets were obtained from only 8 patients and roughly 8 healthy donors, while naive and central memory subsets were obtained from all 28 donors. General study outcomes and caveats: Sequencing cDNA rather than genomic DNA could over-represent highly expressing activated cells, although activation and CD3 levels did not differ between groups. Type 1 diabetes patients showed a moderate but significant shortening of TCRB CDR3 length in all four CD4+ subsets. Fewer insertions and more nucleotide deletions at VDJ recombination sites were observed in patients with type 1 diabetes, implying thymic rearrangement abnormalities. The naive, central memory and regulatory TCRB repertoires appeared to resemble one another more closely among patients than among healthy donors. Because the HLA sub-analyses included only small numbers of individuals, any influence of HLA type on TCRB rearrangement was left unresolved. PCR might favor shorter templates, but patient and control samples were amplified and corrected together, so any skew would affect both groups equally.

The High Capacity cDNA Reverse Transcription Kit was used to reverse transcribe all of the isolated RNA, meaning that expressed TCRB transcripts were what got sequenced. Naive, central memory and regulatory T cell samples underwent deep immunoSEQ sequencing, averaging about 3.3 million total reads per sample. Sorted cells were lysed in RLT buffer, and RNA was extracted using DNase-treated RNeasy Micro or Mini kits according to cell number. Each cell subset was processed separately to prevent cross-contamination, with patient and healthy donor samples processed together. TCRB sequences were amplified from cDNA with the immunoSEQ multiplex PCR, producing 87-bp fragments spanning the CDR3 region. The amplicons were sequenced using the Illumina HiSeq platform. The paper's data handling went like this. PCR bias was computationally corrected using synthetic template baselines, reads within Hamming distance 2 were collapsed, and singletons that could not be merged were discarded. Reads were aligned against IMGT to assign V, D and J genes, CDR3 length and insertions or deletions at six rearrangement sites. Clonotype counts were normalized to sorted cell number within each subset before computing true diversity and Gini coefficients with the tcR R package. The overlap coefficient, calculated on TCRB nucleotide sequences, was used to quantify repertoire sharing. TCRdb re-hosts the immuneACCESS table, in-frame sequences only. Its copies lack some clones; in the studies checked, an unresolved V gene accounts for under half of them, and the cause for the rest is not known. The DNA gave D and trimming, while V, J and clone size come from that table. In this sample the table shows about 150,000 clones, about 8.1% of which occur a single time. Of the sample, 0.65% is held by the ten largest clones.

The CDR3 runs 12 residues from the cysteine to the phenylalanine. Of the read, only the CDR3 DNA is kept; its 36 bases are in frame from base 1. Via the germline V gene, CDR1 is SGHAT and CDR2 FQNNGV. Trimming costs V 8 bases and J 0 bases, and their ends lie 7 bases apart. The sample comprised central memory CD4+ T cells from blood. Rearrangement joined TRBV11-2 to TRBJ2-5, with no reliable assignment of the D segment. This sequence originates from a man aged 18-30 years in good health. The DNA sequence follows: TGTGCCAGCTCCCCGTACCAAGAGACCCAGTACTTC. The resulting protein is CASSPYQETQYF. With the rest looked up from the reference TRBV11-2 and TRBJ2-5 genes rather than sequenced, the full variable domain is EAGVAQSPRYKIIEKRQSVAFWCNPISGHATLYWYQQILGQGPKLLIQFQNNGVVDDSQLPKDRFSAERLKGVDSTLKIQPAKLEDSAVYLCASSPYQETQYFGPGTRLLVL.